The next 13 T cell receptor beta chains were all read from a single sample in a study of blood T cell repertoires in COVID-19. Measured with immunoSEQ multiplex PCR; TCRdb has only the in-frame clones, and not every one. Among fewer than 200,000 clones listed, 82% were seen once. Specimen: PBMCs or T cells enriched from blood (not recorded which). The source is a man in his 60s who had recovered from COVID-19.

The chain couples TRBV5-1 to TRBJ2-2, with no clear D. The CDR3 covers 15 residues. V lost 0 bases and J 6 bases, leaving 12 bases between the germline ends. Germline lookup yields CDR1 SGHRS and CDR2 YFSETQ. The CDR3, as DNA: TGCGCCAGCAGCTTGGAAGTCGTCCGGGCCGGGGAGCTGTTTTTT. Translated, it gives CASSLEVVRAGELFF.

This clone was detected a few times. This chain joins TRBV13 and TRBJ1-2; 10 nucleotides match TRBD1. This CDR3 has 16 amino acids. V lost 1 base, J lost 3 bases, and 5 bases stayed unmatched. CDR1 is PRHDT and CDR2 is FYEKMQ in the germline V gene (reference sequence). CDR3 protein: CASSLAGTGVDYGYTF. The CDR3 nucleotides read TGTGCCAGCAGCTTAGCGGGGACAGGGGTCGACTATGGCTACACCTTC. Drawing the rest from reference TRBV13 and TRBJ1-2, the complete variable domain is AAGVIQSPRHLIKEKRETATLKCYPIPRHDTVYWYQQGPGQDPQFLISFYEKMQSDKGSIPDRFSAQQFSDYHSELNMSSLELGDSALYFCASSLAGTGVDYGYTFGSGTRLTVV.

The J gene is TRBJ2-2, the V gene TRBV3-1 (or the pseudogene TRBV3-2), with no clear D. Germline V lookup: CDR1 LGHDT, CDR2 YNNKEL (reference sequence). Trimming left V 0 bases short and J 11 bases short, with 19 bases between. The CDR3 runs 16 residues. CDR3 region: CASSQDTVSGATELFF. The CDR3 region has the DNA TGTGCCAGCAGCCAAGATACGGTTTCCGGAGCCACCGAGCTGTTTTTT.

The CDR3 DNA reads TGTGCCAGTTGCGGTGAGCAGAACACCGGGGAGCTGTTTTTT. Protein sequence: CASCGEQNTGELFF. The chain has TRBV6-5 and TRBJ2-2; D unclear. The CDR3 sequence is 14 residues long. Per the germline V gene, CDR1 is MNHEY and CDR2 is SVGAGI. The V end lost 9 bases, the J end lost 1 base, and 12 bases lay between the germline ends.

The rearrangement uses TRBV19 and TRBJ2-1; 10 nucleotides line up with TRBD2. The V gene's germline CDR1 is LNHDA and CDR2 SQIVND (reference sequence). The J segment lost 6 bases and the V segment lost 6 bases, leaving 8 bases of the junction unmatched. The CDR3 runs 15 residues. CDR3 DNA sequence: TGTGCCAGTAGAATACAGCGGGGGGGAATCAATGAGCAGTTCTTC. It encodes CASRIQRGGINEQFF.

V is TRBV11-2 and J is TRBJ1-6; no firm D call. V was shortened by 1 base and J by 7 bases, with 14 bases between the two germline ends. Germline V gene lookup returns CDR1 SGHAT and CDR2 FQNNGV. The CDR3 consists of 16 residues. The CDR3, as DNA: TGTGCCAGCAGCTTAGCACAAGCAGGTCCAAATTCACCCCTCCACTTT. This translates into CASSLAQAGPNSPLHF.

The chain has TRBV28 and TRBJ1-2; no definite D call. This CDR3 comprises 13 residues. Trimming pared 4 bases from V and 4 bases from J, leaving 10 bases between. Germline CDR1 and CDR2: MDHEN and SYDVKM. The CDR3, as DNA: TGTGCCAGCAGTTCTCAGGCAGGCTATGGCTACACCTTC. It yields the protein CASSSQAGYGYTF.

CDR3 in amino acids: CASSQVGGDTGELFF. The CDR3 nucleotides are TGTGCCAGCAGCCAAGTAGGGGGAGACACCGGGGAGCTGTTTTTT. The rearrangement links TRBV4-2 to TRBJ2-2, with D tentatively TRBD1 (6 bases). Germline V gene lookup returns CDR1 LGHNA and CDR2 YNFKEQ. The CDR3 is 15 amino acids. Trimming took 1 base from V and 3 from J, leaving 9 bases between them.

The J gene is TRBJ2-2, the V gene TRBV29-1, with 11 bases that match TRBD1. V was clipped by 1 base and J by 5 bases; unmatched bases: 6. CDR3 size: 16 residues. Germline loops: CDR1 SQVTM, CDR2 ANQGSEA. The CDR3 DNA reads TGCAGCGTTGAAGGCGGGACAGGGGGTTCGACCGGGGAGCTGTTTTTT. Translating it yields CSVEGGTGGSTGELFF.

The chain links TRBV28 to TRBJ1-6; 8 bases are a match to TRBD1. This CDR3 has 15 amino acids. V lost 4 bases and J lost 6; bases outside the gene matches: 5. Per the germline V gene, CDR1 is MDHEN and CDR2 is SYDVKM. CDR3 protein: CASSSQTGANSPLHF. The DNA for the CDR3 is TGTGCCAGCAGTTCCCAGACAGGGGCTAATTCACCCCTCCACTTT.

J is TRBJ2-1 and V is TRBV28; TRBD2 aligns across 9 bases. Germline V CDR1 and CDR2: MDHEN, SYDVKM. The ends lost 6 bases at V and 9 bases at J; junction bases unmatched: 9. This CDR3 comprises 14 residues. CDR3 residues: CASRIAGVTSEQFF. The CDR3 DNA sequence: TGTGCCAGCAGAATAGCGGGGGTGACGAGTGAGCAGTTCTTC.

V gene TRBV27 combines with J gene TRBJ2-1; 8 positions agree with TRBD2. Unmatched junction bases numbered 5, after V lost 1 base and J lost 3 bases. Germline V lookup: CDR1 MNHEY, CDR2 SMNVEV (reference sequence). CDR3 length: 16 amino acids. The CDR3 spells CASSLWSSGNYNEQFF. CDR3 DNA sequence: TGTGCCAGCAGTTTATGGAGTAGCGGGAACTACAATGAGCAGTTCTTC.

The chain is built from TRBV7-9 and TRBJ2-7, with D possibly being TRBD2 (6 bases). The CDR3 has 15 residues. Looked up from germline, CDR1 is SEHNR and CDR2 is FQNEAQ (reference sequence). V lost 5 bases and J 7 bases, leaving 21 bases between the germline ends. This chain's CDR3 is CASSPQRAGAGEQYF. The CDR3 DNA reads TGTGCCAGCAGCCCCCAGCGAGCGGGCGCGGGGGAGCAGTACTTC.